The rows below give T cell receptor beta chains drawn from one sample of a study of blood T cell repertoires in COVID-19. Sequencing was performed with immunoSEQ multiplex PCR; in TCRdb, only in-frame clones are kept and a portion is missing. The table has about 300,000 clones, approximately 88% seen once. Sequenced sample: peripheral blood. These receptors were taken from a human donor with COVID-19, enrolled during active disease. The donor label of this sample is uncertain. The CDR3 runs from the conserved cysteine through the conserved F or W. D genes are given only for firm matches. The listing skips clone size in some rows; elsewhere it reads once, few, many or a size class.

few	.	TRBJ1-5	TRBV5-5	CASSFGQPGNQPQHF	TGTGCCAGCAGCTTTGGACAGCCTGGCAATCAGCCCCAGCATTTT
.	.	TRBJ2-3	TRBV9	CASSVLDLTDTQYF	TGTGCCAGCAGCGTGCTAGATTTAACAGATACGCAGTATTTT
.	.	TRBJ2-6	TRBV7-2	CAIDSPSGANVLTF	TGTGCCATCGACTCCCCTTCCGGGGCCAACGTCCTGACTTTC
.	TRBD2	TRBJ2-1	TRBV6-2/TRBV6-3	CASSSLAGGFDEQFF	TGTGCCAGCAGTTCACTAGCGGGAGGGTTTGATGAGCAGTTCTTC
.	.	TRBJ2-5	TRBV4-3	CASSQVYGRTGRGETQYF	TGCGCCAGCAGCCAAGTCTATGGAAGGACAGGGAGGGGAGAGACCCAGTACTTC
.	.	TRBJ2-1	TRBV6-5	CASSYSIGEVSLF	TGTGCCAGCAGTTACTCGATAGGGGAGGTCTCTCTCTTC
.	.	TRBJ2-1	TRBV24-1	CATSDLVRGAYNEQFF	TGTGCCACCAGTGATTTGGTCAGGGGAGCCTACAATGAGCAGTTCTTC
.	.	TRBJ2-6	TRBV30	CAWSRPGTSGANVLTF	TGTGCCTGGAGTAGACCAGGCACTTCTGGGGCCAACGTCCTGACTTTC
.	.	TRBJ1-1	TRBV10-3	CAISESDSAMNTEAFF	TGTGCCATCAGTGAGTCGGACAGCGCCATGAACACTGAAGCTTTCTTT
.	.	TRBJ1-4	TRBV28	CASTLGQNEKLFF	TGTGCCAGCACTCTGGGGCAAAATGAAAAACTGTTTTTT
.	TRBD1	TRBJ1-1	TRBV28	CASSGTGGGNTEAFF	TGTGCCAGCAGCGGGACAGGCGGGGGGAACACTGAAGCTTTCTTT
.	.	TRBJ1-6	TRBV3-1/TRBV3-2	CASSQVWTKNSPLHF	TGTGCCAGCAGCCAAGTTTGGACAAAAAATTCACCCCTCCACTTT
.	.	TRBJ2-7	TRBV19	CASSMTGRYEQYF	TGTGCCAGTAGTATGACAGGCCGCTACGAGCAGTACTTC
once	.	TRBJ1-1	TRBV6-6	CASSQRGTEAFF	TGTGCCAGCAGCCAGCGGGGTACTGAAGCTTTCTTT
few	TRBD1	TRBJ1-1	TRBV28	CASKPARQGVGTEAFF	TGTGCCAGCAAACCTGCCAGACAGGGGGTGGGCACTGAAGCTTTCTTT
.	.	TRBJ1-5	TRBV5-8	CASSFRNQPQHF	TGTGCCAGCAGCTTTAGAAATCAGCCCCAGCATTTT
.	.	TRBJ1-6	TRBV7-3	CASSLTGHNSPLHF	TGTGCCAGCAGCTTAACGGGCCATAATTCACCCCTCCACTTT
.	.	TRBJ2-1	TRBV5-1	CASSLSSGSRRGEQFF	TGCGCCAGCAGCTTGTCTAGCGGTTCTCGGAGGGGGGAGCAGTTCTTC
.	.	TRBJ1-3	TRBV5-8	CASSPRLNTIYF	TGTGCCAGCAGCCCCCGACTCAACACCATATATTTT
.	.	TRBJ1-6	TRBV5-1	CASSFSIQTGDNSPLHF	TGCGCCAGCAGCTTTTCAATTCAGACAGGAGATAATTCACCCCTCCACTTT
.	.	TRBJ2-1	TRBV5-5	CASSRSGDSYNEQFF	TGTGCCAGCAGCCGGTCTGGAGACTCCTACAATGAGCAGTTCTTC
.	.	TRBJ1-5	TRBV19	CASATDSSGQPQHF	TGTGCCAGCGCTACGGACAGTTCGGGTCAGCCCCAGCATTTT
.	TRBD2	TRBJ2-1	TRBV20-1	CSAGLVNEQFF	TGCAGTGCGGGACTAGTCAATGAGCAGTTCTTC
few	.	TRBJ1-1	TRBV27	CASTPGQINTEAFF	TGTGCCAGCACACCAGGACAAATAAACACTGAAGCTTTCTTT
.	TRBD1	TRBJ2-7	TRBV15	CATSRGGTGRNEQYF	TGTGCCACCAGCAGAGGGGGGACAGGGAGGAACGAGCAGTACTTC
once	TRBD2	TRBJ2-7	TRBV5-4	CASSRLSGRAYEQYF	TGTGCCAGCAGCCGACTTAGCGGGAGGGCCTACGAGCAGTACTTC
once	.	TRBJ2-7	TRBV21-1	CASSKAGDSYEQYF	TGTGCCAGCAGCAAAGCAGGGGATTCCTACGAGCAGTACTTC
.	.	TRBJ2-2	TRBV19	CASSIGRRAAGELFF	TGTGCCAGTAGTATTGGGCGGAGGGCGGCCGGGGAGCTGTTTTTT
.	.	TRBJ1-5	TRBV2	CASTESVTGGNQPQHF	TGTGCCAGCACCGAAAGTGTTACAGGAGGGAATCAGCCCCAGCATTTT
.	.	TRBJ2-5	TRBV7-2	CASSLASETQYF	TGTGCCAGCAGCTTAGCTAGTGAGACCCAGTACTTC
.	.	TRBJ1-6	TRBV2	CASSGLMGGSPLHF	TGTGCCAGCAGTGGTCTCATGGGGGGTTCACCCCTCCACTTT
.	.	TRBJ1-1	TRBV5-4	CASSLAAGRHTEAFF	TGTGCCAGCAGCTTGGCGGCAGGGAGGCACACTGAAGCTTTCTTT
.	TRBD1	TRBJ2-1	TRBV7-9	CASSPSGTGRGQGYYEQFF	TGTGCCAGCAGCCCCTCCGGGACAGGGAGGGGTCAAGGATACTATGAGCAGTTCTTC
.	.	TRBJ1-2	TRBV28	CALQGINYGYTF	TGTGCCTTGCAGGGGATAAACTATGGCTACACCTTC
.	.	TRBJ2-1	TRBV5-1	CASRPVGGVHNEQFF	TGCGCCAGCAGGCCCGTCGGCGGGGTCCACAATGAGCAGTTCTTC
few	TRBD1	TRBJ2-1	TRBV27	CASSQSPGGGFLRGNEQFF	TGTGCCAGCAGTCAATCCCCAGGGGGTGGCTTCTTAAGAGGAAATGAGCAGTTCTTC
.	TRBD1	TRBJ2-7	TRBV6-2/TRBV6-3	CASSRLGQGAYEQYF	TGTGCCAGCAGCCGGCTGGGACAGGGCGCCTACGAGCAGTACTTC
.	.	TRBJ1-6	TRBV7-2	CASSPGGGGFGNSPLHF	TGTGCCAGCAGCCCTGGAGGGGGGGGATTTGGTAATTCACCCCTCCACTTT
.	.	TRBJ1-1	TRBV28	CASYTNQRGTTEAFF	TGTGCCAGCTACACAAACCAGCGGGGGACCACTGAAGCTTTCTTT
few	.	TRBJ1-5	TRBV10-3	CASADLNQPQHF	TGTGCCAGCGCGGATCTCAATCAGCCCCAGCATTTT
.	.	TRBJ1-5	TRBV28	CASSLRQVYSNQPQHF	TGTGCCAGCAGTTTACGACAGGTATATAGCAATCAGCCCCAGCATTTT
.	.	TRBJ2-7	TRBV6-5	CASTSRETSYEQYF	TGTGCCAGCACCTCACGGGAGACCTCCTACGAGCAGTACTTC
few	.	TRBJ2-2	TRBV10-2	CASSESQTQGDTGELFF	TGCGCCAGCAGTGAGTCTCAGACCCAAGGGGACACCGGGGAGCTGTTTTTT
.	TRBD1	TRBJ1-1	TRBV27	CASSFLDRVTEAFF	TGTGCCAGCAGTTTTTTGGACAGGGTGACTGAAGCTTTCTTT
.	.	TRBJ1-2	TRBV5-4	CASSSDSFNYGYTF	TGTGCCAGCAGCTCGGACAGTTTTAACTATGGCTACACCTTC
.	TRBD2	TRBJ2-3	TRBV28	CASSRSGSQRDTQYF	TGTGCCAGCAGCCGCAGCGGGAGTCAAAGAGATACGCAGTATTTT
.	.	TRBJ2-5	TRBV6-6	CASSYANQDQETQYF	TGTGCCAGCAGTTACGCGAACCAGGACCAAGAGACCCAGTACTTC